This T cell receptor (beta chain) was sequenced in a study of OX40 agonist ivuxolimab in advanced cancers. Study background: Patients in dose escalation had liver, melanoma, kidney or head and neck cancers. Treatment received earlier with anti-PD-1, anti-PD-L1 or anti-CTLA-4 agents was allowed, and more than 35% had some.

To note about this clone: What it binds is not known.

V was clipped by 6 bases and J by 5 bases; unmatched bases: 4. Germline V lookup: CDR1 MNHEY, CDR2 SVGAGI. The length of the CDR3 is 13 residues. Data came from immunoSEQ multiplex PCR; TCRdb stores just in-frame clones and leaves some out. The sample lists approximately 46,000 clones, roughly three quarters occurring once. The study's findings and limits: Low normalized T-cell clonal expansion was also seen in some nonresponders.

Sequencing used CD4+ or CD8+ T cells sorted from blood, obtained in a trial of the OX40 agonist ivuxolimab. This sequence was found in an adult with an advanced solid tumor such as melanoma, head and neck, liver or kidney cancer. J is TRBJ2-7 and V is TRBV6-5; TRBD1 matches at 10 bases. The CDR3 protein is CASRRQGANEQYF. The CDR3 region has the DNA TGTGCCAGCAGGAGACAGGGGGCTAACGAGCAGTACTTC.